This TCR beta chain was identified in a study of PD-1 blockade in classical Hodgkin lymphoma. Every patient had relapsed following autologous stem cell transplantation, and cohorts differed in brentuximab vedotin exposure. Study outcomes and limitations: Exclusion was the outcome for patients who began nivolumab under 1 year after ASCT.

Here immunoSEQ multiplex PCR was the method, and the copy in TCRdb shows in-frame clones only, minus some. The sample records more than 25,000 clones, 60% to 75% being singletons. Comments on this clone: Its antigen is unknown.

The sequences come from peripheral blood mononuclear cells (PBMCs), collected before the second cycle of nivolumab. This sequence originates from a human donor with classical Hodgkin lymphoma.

CDR3 sequence reads: CASSGLERAQYF. The CDR3, as DNA: TGCGCCAGCAGCGGACTAGAGAGAGCGCAGTATTTT. The chain has TRBV5-1 and TRBJ2-3, with 7 bases identical to TRBD2. The CDR3 spans 12 residues. J was trimmed by 10 bases and V by 4 bases; bases with no gene match: 6. Per the germline V gene, CDR1 is SGHRS and CDR2 is YFSETQ.